This TCR beta chain was found in a study of tumor and adjacent non-tumor tissue in lung cancer (dated by TCRdb to the late 2010s). Study-level background: Of the cohort, more than ten patients had adenocarcinoma, 2 had squamous cell carcinoma and 1 had small cell lung cancer. Among the 15 or so patients, ages ranged from roughly 31 to 80 years, approximately 10 were men and 5 were women, and disease was TNM stage I to III. Sequencing produced 100 million to 150 million productive TCRbeta reads in total, an average of about 4 million reads per sample. Using bulk TCRbeta repertoires from over 14 lung cancer patients, the study set lung tumor tissue side by side with matched distant non-tumor lung tissue. TCRbeta CDR3 sequencing was performed on approximately 30 paired specimens, with one tumor sample and one normal lung sample collected per patient. The investigation overall reported the following: Peripheral blood was not sequenced, so blood TCRbeta repertoires in these lung cancer patients were not examined. Only 15 patients were included in the cohort, and the need for larger samples and more detailed clinical data was noted by the authors. TCR diversity was significantly higher in younger patients, and greater tumor TCR diversity was associated with shorter overall survival and shorter disease-free survival. A significantly larger cumulative share of the repertoire was made up by the top 100 clones in normal lung than in tumor tissue. The methods do not name the sequencing platform or mention unique molecular identifiers. TCR diversity (inverse Simpson) was significantly higher in tumor than in normal lung tissue (about 400 vs 180, P = 0.0075, Mann-Whitney U test).

RNA was extracted from bulk unsorted tissue and checked for quality with a NanoDrop ND-1000 and an Agilent 2100. Newly diagnosed lung cancer patients without prior chemotherapy who had been admitted for thoracic surgery in China between August and November 2014 were enrolled as donors. Patients who had received previous radiotherapy or chemotherapy, or who had another concurrent cancer, were excluded from the study. Pieces of surgical tissue measuring 1-2 cm3 were kept in RNAlater solution and stored at -80 degrees C until use. CDR1 and CDR2 (MDHEN, SYDVKM) derive from the germline V gene. V is shortened by 4 bases, J by 8 bases, and the region joining them spans 30 bases. Its CDR3 holds 20 amino acids, cysteine through phenylalanine. Only CDR3 DNA remains: 60 bases, in frame from the first base. Libraries were prepared through multiplex PCR. Sequencing was carried out with an Illumina HiSeq 2500. Following protocols modified from ARM-PCR, the researchers constructed TCRbeta libraries through three rounds of nested PCR with primers (Table S4). Before sequencing, PCR products of 200-500 bp were excised from the gel and purified with the QIAquick gel extraction kit. The study's own analysis went as follows. Trimmomatic was used to clean the reads, FLASH was used to merge the reads into complete CDR3 sequences, and MiTCR was used to assign the reads to V(D)J germline segments. Clonal diversity was computed as the inverse Simpson's index with VDJtools. In-frame sequences without a premature stop codon were defined as productive reads. TCRdb reran the public reads through fastp at Q25 and MiXCR, keeping productive beta chains. Here each entry gathers all rows of one CDR3 protein and keeps the most common genes and DNA. The V and J calls reflect TCRdb's pipeline rather than the authors' work. The sample profile shows about 110,000 distinct CDR3 sequences; 84% of them were found once. The ten largest make up approximately 22% of the sample.

As for this clonotype: There is no known antigen for this receptor. It has no much larger one-base neighbor in the sample; base qualities were not kept.

Sample: lung tumor tissue. Recombination linked TRBV28 to TRBJ2-6; the D gene remains uncertain. The sequence was obtained from a man aged 65-85 years with non-small cell lung cancer. The CDR3 reads CASSYGGYSWVRWGTNVLTF. The nucleotides read TGTGCCAGCAGTTACGGCGGCTATTCCTGGGTACGCTGGGGAACCAACGTCCTGACTTTC.